This T cell receptor beta chain was sequenced in a study of neurological immune-mediated disorders. Findings of the study overall: None of the CDR3 amino acid sequences of expanded clones recurred across subjects, suggesting private repertoires in all groups.

V was shortened by 4 bases and J by 3 bases, with 13 bases between the two germline ends. The CDR3 covers 15 residues. Germline V gives CDR1 SGDLS, CDR2 YYNGEE. With respect to this clonotype: Its target is not known.

Using its own MiXCR run on the 5' RACE reads, TCRdb lists one record per CDR3 protein. The sample has 75,000 to 95,000 distinct CDR3 sequences; roughly 17% are singletons. Sample: PBMCs. V is TRBV9 and J is TRBJ2-2; D not resolved. The sequence came from a woman aged 40 to 50 in good health. CDR3 in DNA: TGTGCCAGCAGCCCAACTGACCCTCACACCGGGGAGCTGTTTTTT. It yields the protein CASSPTDPHTGELFF.